Listed below are T cell receptor beta chains from one sample, sequenced in a study of blood T cell repertoires in COVID-19. This table comes from immunoSEQ multiplex PCR, and its TCRdb copy is limited to in-frame clones, with some not included. The sample has some 150,000 clones; around 91% are singletons. Sequenced input: PBMCs or T cells enriched from blood (not recorded which). Every receptor here comes from a woman aged 18-29 years who had recovered from COVID-19. The CDR3 runs from the conserved cysteine through the conserved F or W. The order of the fields is D gene, J gene, clone size, V gene, CDR3 protein, CDR3 DNA. A D gene is named only where the DNA matches it firmly. Clone size is given for some rows only: seen once, a few or many times, or a class if the clone is expanded.

D gene: -
J gene: TRBJ1-3
clone size: few
V gene: TRBV7-2
CDR3 protein: CASSLVGDGNTIYF
CDR3 DNA: TGTGCCAGCAGCTTAGTCGGGGATGGAAACACCATATATTTT

D gene: TRBD2
J gene: TRBJ2-7
clone size: -
V gene: TRBV28
CDR3 protein: CASSMALAAPPYF
CDR3 DNA: TGTGCCAGCAGTATGGCGCTAGCGGCCCCACCGTACTTC

D gene: -
J gene: TRBJ2-3
clone size: -
V gene: TRBV29-1
CDR3 protein: CSSSFSGDTQYF
CDR3 DNA: TGCAGCTCATCTTTTTCGGGAGATACGCAGTATTTT

D gene: -
J gene: TRBJ1-1
clone size: -
V gene: TRBV7-8
CDR3 protein: CASSLATLDTEAFF
CDR3 DNA: TGTGCCAGCAGCTTAGCGACATTGGACACTGAAGCTTTCTTT

D gene: -
J gene: TRBJ2-5
clone size: -
V gene: TRBV6-6
CDR3 protein: CASSYDYLGTQYF
CDR3 DNA: TGTGCCAGCAGTTACGACTACCTGGGGACCCAGTACTTC

D gene: TRBD1
J gene: TRBJ2-2
clone size: -
V gene: TRBV6-2/TRBV6-3
CDR3 protein: CASSYRGPTWSGELFF
CDR3 DNA: TGTGCCAGCAGTTATAGGGGGCCCACGTGGTCCGGGGAGCTGTTTTTT

D gene: -
J gene: TRBJ2-2
clone size: -
V gene: TRBV14
CDR3 protein: CASSQTLTGELFF
CDR3 DNA: TGTGCCAGCAGCCAGACATTAACCGGGGAGCTGTTTTTT

D gene: -
J gene: TRBJ2-7
clone size: once
V gene: TRBV11-2
CDR3 protein: CASSLVGGYEQYF
CDR3 DNA: TGTGCCAGCAGCTTAGTCGGCGGTTACGAGCAGTACTTC

D gene: TRBD2
J gene: TRBJ2-1
clone size: -
V gene: TRBV7-6
CDR3 protein: CASSLDASGRFRSEQFF
CDR3 DNA: TGTGCCAGCAGCTTAGACGCTAGCGGGAGGTTTAGGTCTGAGCAGTTCTTC

D gene: -
J gene: TRBJ1-2
clone size: -
V gene: TRBV18
CDR3 protein: CASSPAPITGTYGYTF
CDR3 DNA: TGTGCCAGCTCACCCGCTCCCATCACAGGGACATACGGCTACACCTTC

D gene: -
J gene: TRBJ2-2
clone size: -
V gene: TRBV27
CDR3 protein: CASTWGPYTGELFF
CDR3 DNA: TGTGCCAGCACCTGGGGGCCCTACACCGGGGAGCTGTTTTTT

D gene: -
J gene: TRBJ2-2
clone size: -
V gene: TRBV10-1
CDR3 protein: CASSPGLAMNTGELFF
CDR3 DNA: TGCGCCAGCAGCCCGGGACTCGCTATGAACACCGGGGAGCTGTTTTTT

D gene: -
J gene: TRBJ2-1
clone size: -
V gene: TRBV21-1
CDR3 protein: CASSKAIPSGVHNEQFF
CDR3 DNA: TGTGCCAGCAGCAAAGCGATTCCTAGCGGCGTACACAATGAGCAGTTCTTC

D gene: -
J gene: TRBJ2-2
clone size: -
V gene: TRBV9
CDR3 protein: CASSGGPVANTGELFF
CDR3 DNA: TGTGCCAGCAGCGGGGGCCCGGTCGCGAACACCGGGGAGCTGTTTTTT

D gene: -
J gene: TRBJ1-6
clone size: -
V gene: TRBV27
CDR3 protein: CASSLGGYNSPLHF
CDR3 DNA: TGTGCCAGCAGTTTGGGAGGTTATAATTCACCCCTCCACTTT

D gene: -
J gene: TRBJ1-1
clone size: -
V gene: TRBV27
CDR3 protein: CASRRQLWNTEAFF
CDR3 DNA: TGTGCCAGCAGAAGACAGCTATGGAACACTGAAGCTTTCTTT

D gene: TRBD1
J gene: TRBJ1-2
clone size: -
V gene: TRBV6-2/TRBV6-3
CDR3 protein: CASSDTRDRAGYGYTF
CDR3 DNA: TGTGCCAGCAGTGACACAAGGGACAGGGCCGGATATGGCTACACCTTC